The present T cell receptor (beta chain) was sequenced within a study of T cells after yellow fever vaccination. About the research overall: Libraries from low-cell-number fractions were prepared with the SMART-Seq v4 Ultra Low Input RNA kit.

CDR3 length: 16 residues. Germline V gives CDR1 MGHRA, CDR2 YSYEKL. Trimming cost V 0 bases and J 6 bases, with 15 bases left between them. TCRdb used MiXCR to reprocess the 5' RACE reads, holding one entry per CDR3 protein. The sample consists of approximately 300,000 distinct CDR3 sequences, over 8.5% of them appearing once. This clonotype appeared many times. Its antigen is still unknown. The study's findings and limits: Post-booster reappearance was seen for most primary-vaccination clones (roughly 96% CD4, around 88% CD8). When the response was secondary, it was weaker but reached its peak faster, day 5 versus 15.

The rearrangement links TRBV4-1 to TRBJ2-4; D possibly corresponds to TRBD1 (6 bases). The TCR was taken from a man aged 18 to 29 who received the YFV17D yellow fever vaccine. This specimen was CD4+ T cells sorted from PBMCs, taken 45 days after the yellow fever booster vaccination. The DNA of the CDR3 is TGCGCCAGCAGCCAAGATCTTAGGGCCAGGGGAAACATTCAGTACTTC. It codes for CASSQDLRARGNIQYF.